Below, 14 T cell receptor beta chains from the same sample are listed, as sequenced in a study of Ad26.COV2.S vaccination and SARS-CoV-2 variants. Treatment reported: 15 to 20 received Ad26.COV2.S at low or high dose, single or two shots; about 5 received placebo; per-sample allocation not given. Day 63 after the first injection of vaccine or placebo was the sampling time. The repertoire was sequenced with immunoSEQ multiplex PCR; TCRdb's copy has only in-frame clones and lacks some. The sample lists about 370,000 clones, about 89% occurring once. Source: peripheral blood, taken in a trial of Ad26.COV2.S vaccine versus placebo. Receptors were obtained from a person between 18 and 59 years old who received the Ad26.COV2.S COVID-19 vaccine or a placebo.

Of note for this clone: Compared with germline, one end of the junction differs, possibly owing to a read error. J is TRBJ1-1 and V is TRBV6-6; D is possibly TRBD1 (5 bases). From germline, CDR1 is MNHNY and CDR2 SVGAGI (reference sequence). The CDR3 sequence is 15 residues long. This chain's CDR3 is CASSYYRSGNTEAFF. The CDR3 nucleotides are TGTGCCAGCAGCTACTACAGGAGTGGGAACACTGAAGCTTTCTTT.

This chain uses TRBV24-1 with TRBJ1-5, with a weak D call TRBD1 (5 bases). The CDR3 loop spans 15 amino acids. The V gene lost 4 bases and the J gene lost 6 bases, with 15 bases spanning the gap. Germline V gene data show CDR1 as KGHDR and CDR2 as SFDVKD. CDR3 nucleotides: TGTGCCACCAGTGACAGAACAGGTGTAGGTCAGCCCCAGCATTTT. This gives the protein CATSDRTGVGQPQHF.

The chain couples TRBV3-1 (or the pseudogene TRBV3-2) to TRBJ2-3; D may be TRBD1 (5 bases). There are 13 residues in the CDR3. The germline V and J ends were trimmed by 4 bases and 9 bases, with 14 bases remaining between them. Per germline, CDR1 LGHDT and CDR2 YNNKEL (reference sequence). DNA of the CDR3: TGTGCCAGCAGCCCCGTCGGACATGGGACGCAGTATTTT. Its translation: CASSPVGHGTQYF.

This chain connects TRBV7-3 to TRBJ2-1; D is possibly TRBD1 or TRBD2 (5 bases each). CDR3 size: 19 residues. In germline, CDR1 is SGHTA, CDR2 FQGTGA. Deletions cut 5 bases from V and 3 bases from J, with 26 bases between. The CDR3 DNA reads TGTGCCAGCAGCCTATATACCCGAAGGGACCGCCAGGGCTACAATGAGCAGTTCTTC. This gives the protein CASSLYTRRDRQGYNEQFF. Combining the CDR3 with reference TRBV7-3 and TRBJ2-1 gives the whole variable domain GAGVSQTPSNKVTEKGKYVELRCDPISGHTALYWYRQSLGQGPEFLIYFQGTGAADDSGLPNDRFFAVRPEGSVSTLKIQRTERGDSAVYLCASSLYTRRDRQGYNEQFFGPGTRLTVL.

The chain recombines TRBV29-1 with TRBJ2-7; 8 nucleotides agree with TRBD1. Germline-derived CDR1 and CDR2 are SQVTM and ANQGSEA. CDR3 length: 13 residues. V gave up 3 bases and J gave up 4 bases; unmatched junction bases: 5. CDR3 protein: CSVDLGQGYEQYF. The CDR3 DNA sequence: TGCAGCGTTGACCTCGGACAGGGTTACGAGCAGTACTTC.

In regard to this clone: A far larger clone is just one base off, so this is likely a read error. The CDR3 sequence is CASSFGSTDTQYF. As DNA, the CDR3 is TGTGCCAGCAGCTTTGGGAGCACAGATACGCAGTATTTT. The V call is TRBV11-3, the J call TRBJ2-3; D uncertain. Germline V CDR1 and CDR2: SGHNT, YENEEA. This CDR3 spans 13 amino acids. V was clipped by 3 bases and J by 0 bases, with 4 bases between them.

The rearrangement links TRBV4-3 to TRBJ2-1; D gene unclear. The germline V gene has CDR1 LGHNA and CDR2 YSLEER. V lost 0 bases to trimming and J lost 5 bases, with 5 bases between them. CDR3 size: 13 residues. CDR3 sequence reads: CASSQDMDNEQFF. The CDR3 nucleotides are TGCGCCAGCAGCCAAGATATGGACAATGAGCAGTTCTTC.

V and J are TRBV18 and TRBJ2-7, with a tentative D call TRBD2 (5 bases). Germline CDR1 KGHSH, CDR2 LQKENI. The CDR3 has 14 residues. V was shortened by 5 bases and J by 1 base, with 12 bases between the two germline ends. CDR3 amino acids: CASSERRGSYEQYF. The CDR3 nucleotides read TGTGCCAGCTCAGAGCGGAGAGGATCCTACGAGCAGTACTTC.

This chain uses TRBV11-3 with TRBJ1-6; D might be TRBD1 (5 bases). V was pared by 2 bases and J by 5 bases, with 13 bases between. CDR3 length: 16 amino acids. Germline V lookup: CDR1 SGHNT, CDR2 YENEEA. In DNA form, the CDR3 reads TGTGCCAGCAGCTTAAGTGGGGCAGCAGATAATTCACCCCTCCACTTT. Its protein product is CASSLSGAADNSPLHF.

This clone came up a few times. The chain carries TRBV3-1 (or the pseudogene TRBV3-2) and TRBJ2-7, with D possibly matching TRBD2 (6 bases). V lost 4 bases to trimming and J lost 2 bases, with 15 bases between them. The CDR3 is made up of 15 amino acids. Germline CDR1 reads LGHDT; CDR2 reads YNNKEL (reference sequence). As DNA, the CDR3 is TGTGCCAGCAGCCCCTCGCGGGACCAAACCTACGAGCAGTACTTC. Its protein is CASSPSRDQTYEQYF.

V is TRBV7-9 and J is TRBJ2-3; TRBD1 matches at 8 bases. The CDR3 has 15 amino acids. Germline CDR1 reads SEHNR; CDR2 reads FQNEAQ (reference sequence). Trimming cost V 2 bases and J 2 bases; bases outside gene matches: 3. CDR3 region: CASSLSQGATDTQYF. The CDR3 bases are TGTGCCAGCAGCTTAAGCCAGGGGGCCACAGATACGCAGTATTTT.

This chain uses TRBV7-9 with TRBJ2-7, with TRBD2 identical over 12 bases. The CDR3 totals 15 residues. V lost 5 bases, J lost 0 bases, and 2 bases stayed unmatched. The germline gives CDR1 SEHNR, CDR2 FQNEAQ (reference sequence). The CDR3 sequence is CASSMTSGSSYEQYF. The DNA for the CDR3 is TGTGCCAGCAGCATGACTAGCGGGAGCTCCTACGAGCAGTACTTC.

The chain is built from TRBV18 and TRBJ2-7, with a weak D call TRBD1 (5 bases). The V end was cut by 0 bases, the J end by 2 bases, with 11 bases between. This CDR3 spans 15 amino acids. From germline, CDR1 is KGHSH and CDR2 LQKENI. CDR3 bases: TGTGCCAGCTCACCACCCGGCAGGGCCACCTACGAGCAGTACTTC. It encodes CASSPPGRATYEQYF.

The rearrangement uses TRBV18 and TRBJ1-2; D not resolved. V gave up 5 bases and J gave up 0 bases, with 19 bases separating them. This CDR3 is built from 17 residues. CDR1 and CDR2 from the germline V gene are KGHSH and LQKENI. CDR3 nucleotides: TGTGCCAGCTCATCTCCCCCCTACTCGTATACTAACTATGGCTACACCTTC. Its translation is CASSSPPYSYTNYGYTF.